The clone carrying this T cell receptor (beta chain) was detected only a few times. The antigen is undetermined. The sample is drawn from a study of blood T cells in healthy people across ages. Study observations and caveats: Relative to aged donors, long-lived donors carried more naive CD4+ cells and displayed higher diversity. Age showed a roughly linear inverse relationship with TCR beta diversity per million T cells. Naive and antigen-experienced cells were not separated, limiting conclusive comparison.

A second about 7 to 12 cycle PCR used barcoded and J-beta primers. Each TCR beta cDNA got a 12-nucleotide random molecular identifier. TCRdb re-called the 5' RACE reads with MiXCR, one entry per CDR3 protein. This repertoire shows 600,000 or so distinct CDR3 sequences, more than 20% found once; its top ten account for 3.6%. Germline lookup yields CDR1 SGHRS and CDR2 YFSETQ. V lost 0 bases to trimming and J lost 5 bases, with 9 bases between them. The CDR3 is made up of 14 amino acids. V usage is TRBV5-1 and J usage is TRBJ1-5; D may be TRBD1 (5 bases). The receptor was derived from a man in his 70s in good health. Sequenced material: blood. The CDR3 DNA reads TGCGCCAGCAGCTTGGATTCAGGGCATCAGCCCCAGCATTTT. It specifies CASSLDSGHQPQHF.